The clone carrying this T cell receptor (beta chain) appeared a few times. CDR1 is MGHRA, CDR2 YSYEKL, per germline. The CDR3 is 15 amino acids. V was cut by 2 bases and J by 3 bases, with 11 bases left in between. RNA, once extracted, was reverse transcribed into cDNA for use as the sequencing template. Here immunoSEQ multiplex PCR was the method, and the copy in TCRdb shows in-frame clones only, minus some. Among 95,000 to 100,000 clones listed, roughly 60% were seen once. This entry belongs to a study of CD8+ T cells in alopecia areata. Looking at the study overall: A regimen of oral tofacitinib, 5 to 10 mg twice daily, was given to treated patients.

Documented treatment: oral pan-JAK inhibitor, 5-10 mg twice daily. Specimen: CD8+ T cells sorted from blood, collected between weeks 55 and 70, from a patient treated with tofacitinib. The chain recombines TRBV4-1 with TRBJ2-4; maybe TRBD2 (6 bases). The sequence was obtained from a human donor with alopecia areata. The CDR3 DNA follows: TGCGCCAGCAGCCAAAGACCGGGGGTCAAAAACATTCAGTACTTC. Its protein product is CASSQRPGVKNIQYF.